Listed below are T cell receptor beta chains from one sample, sequenced in a study of blood T cell repertoires in COVID-19. Sequenced by immunoSEQ multiplex PCR; TCRdb stores in-frame clones only, minus some. Counted here are over 45,000 clones, approximately 85% occurring once; the ten biggest clones make up 7% to 7.5%. The sample consisted of peripheral blood. The source of these receptors is a middle-aged man with acute or convalescent COVID-19. The conserved cysteine and the conserved F or W are not part of the CDR3 here.

CDR3 protein | CDR3 length | J gene | V gene
AWSVGMGSSRGSYGYT | 16 | TRBJ1-2 | TRBV30
ASSPSPGTEAF | 11 | TRBJ1-1 | TRBV18
ASSQEPTGLNTEAF | 14 | TRBJ1-1 | TRBV4-2
AISGRLAGEDNEQF | 14 | TRBJ2-1 | TRBV10-3
ASSWGRGVYGYT | 12 | TRBJ1-2 | TRBV3-1/TRBV3-2
ASSEGRGKETQY | 12 | TRBJ2-5 | TRBV5-4
ASSLGGQSTEAF | 12 | TRBJ1-1 | TRBV18
ASRLQGLSYEQY | 12 | TRBJ2-7 | TRBV2
ASSKEFCGRLADQYEQY | 17 | TRBJ2-7 | TRBV21-1
ASSILGALGNQPQH | 14 | TRBJ1-5 | TRBV19
ASSQRGVSTDTQY | 13 | TRBJ2-3 | TRBV6-6
ASSPQGGLNEKLF | 13 | TRBJ1-4 | TRBV5-4
ASSLTSGGYLEQF | 13 | TRBJ2-1 | TRBV5-1
ASSFLTNPGGT | 11 | TRBJ1-2 | TRBV7-9
ATSRVWGRLSNQPQH | 15 | TRBJ1-5 | TRBV15
ASEDRGGAETQY | 12 | TRBJ2-5 | TRBV19
ASSLVQGAEAF | 11 | TRBJ1-1 | TRBV7-9
ASALLVSTGGSGFVQPQH | 18 | TRBJ1-5 | TRBV12-5
AWDRGRNTEAF | 11 | TRBJ1-1 | TRBV30
ASSLVAAGTEAF | 12 | TRBJ1-1 | TRBV7-2
ATSRDRTRTNEKLF | 14 | TRBJ1-4 | TRBV15
AISESGRANSPLH | 13 | TRBJ1-6 | TRBV10-3
ASREGSYEQY | 10 | TRBJ2-7 | TRBV13
ASSLGRILLTNTQY | 14 | TRBJ2-3 | TRBV19
SARVWDEQF | 9 | TRBJ2-1 | TRBV20-1
ASSQSRGLPIPYNEQF | 16 | TRBJ2-1 | TRBV23-1